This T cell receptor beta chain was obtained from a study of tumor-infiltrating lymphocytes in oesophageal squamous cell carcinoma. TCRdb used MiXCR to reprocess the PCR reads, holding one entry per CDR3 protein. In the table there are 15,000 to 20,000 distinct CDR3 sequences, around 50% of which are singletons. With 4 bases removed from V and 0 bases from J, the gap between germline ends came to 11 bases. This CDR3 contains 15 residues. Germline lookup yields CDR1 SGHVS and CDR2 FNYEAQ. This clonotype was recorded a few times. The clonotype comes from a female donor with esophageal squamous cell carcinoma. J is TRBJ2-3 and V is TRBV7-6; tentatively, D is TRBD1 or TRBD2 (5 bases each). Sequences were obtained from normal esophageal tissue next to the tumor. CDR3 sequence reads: CASSSLGASTDTQYF. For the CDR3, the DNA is TGTGCCAGCAGCTCCCTCGGGGCCAGCACAGATACGCAGTATTTT.